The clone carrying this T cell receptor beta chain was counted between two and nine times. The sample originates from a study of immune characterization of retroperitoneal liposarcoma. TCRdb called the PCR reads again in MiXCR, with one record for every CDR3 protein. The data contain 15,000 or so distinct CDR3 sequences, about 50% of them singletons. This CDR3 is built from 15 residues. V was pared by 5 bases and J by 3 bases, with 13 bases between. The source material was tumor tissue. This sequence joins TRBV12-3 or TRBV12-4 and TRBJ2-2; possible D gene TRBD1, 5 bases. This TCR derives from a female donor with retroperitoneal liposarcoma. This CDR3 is CASSGAILHTGELFF. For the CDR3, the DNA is TGTGCCAGCAGTGGGGCCATCCTACACACCGGGGAGCTGTTTTTT.